Listed below are T cell receptor beta chains from one sample, sequenced in a study of blood T cell repertoires in COVID-19. Method: immunoSEQ multiplex PCR; TCRdb's copy keeps in-frame clones and lacks some. The sample consists of 130,000 to 150,000 clones, about 90% of them appearing once. The sample taken for sequencing was peripheral blood. These receptors came from a human donor in a cohort sampled during active COVID-19. Each CDR3 is given with its conserved first and last residue. The order of the fields is V gene, clone size, J gene, D gene, CDR3 DNA, CDR3 protein. A D gene is named only where the DNA matches it firmly. A clone size is listed for some rows: how often the clone was seen (once, few, many), or a class if it is expanded.

>TRBV18|few|TRBJ2-3|-
TGTGCCAGCTCCCCGGGGGATAGAGATACGCAGTATTTT
CASSPGDRDTQYF
>TRBV27|-|TRBJ1-2|TRBD1
TGTGCCAGCAGCCTAGACAGGGTCGGCGGCTACACCTTC
CASSLDRVGGYTF
>TRBV5-1|-|TRBJ2-5|TRBD2
TGCGCCAGCAGCCTGACTAGCGGGGGACAAGAGACCCAGTACTTC
CASSLTSGGQETQYF
>TRBV3-1/TRBV3-2|-|TRBJ2-5|TRBD2
TGTGCCAGCGTACGGCAGGGACTAGCAGAGACCCAGTACTTC
CASVRQGLAETQYF
>TRBV24-1|-|TRBJ1-1|TRBD1
TGTGCCACCAGTGATTCCAGACAGGGCCGAGCTTTCTTT
CATSDSRQGRAFF
>TRBV10-2|-|TRBJ2-5|-
TGCGCCAGCAGTGAATCGGAGACCCAGTACTTC
CASSESETQYF
>TRBV3-1/TRBV3-2|-|TRBJ1-2|-
TGTGCCAGCAGCCAAGTAGGGGGAAATGGCTACACCTTC
CASSQVGGNGYTF
>TRBV6-2/TRBV6-3|-|TRBJ2-4|TRBD2
TGTGCCAGCAGTTACGTGAGAGGCCCTAGCGGGGGCATTCAGTACTTC
CASSYVRGPSGGIQYF
>TRBV12-3/TRBV12-4|-|TRBJ2-5|TRBD2
TGTGCCAGCAGAGCGGGGGCGGAGGAGACCCAGTACTTC
CASRAGAEETQYF
>TRBV18|-|TRBJ2-1|TRBD2
TGTGCCAGCTCACCGACTAGCGGGGGGATCGGGAATGAGCAGTTCTTC
CASSPTSGGIGNEQFF
>TRBV6-1|-|TRBJ1-2|TRBD1
TGTGCCAGCAGTGAACGAGGGACAGGGCTTAATGGCTACACCTTC
CASSERGTGLNGYTF
>TRBV5-1|once|TRBJ2-3|TRBD2
TGCGCCAGCAGCTTGCAGACTAGCGGCACAGATACGCAGTATTTT
CASSLQTSGTDTQYF
>TRBV9|-|TRBJ2-1|TRBD2
TGTGCCAGCAGCGTCCTGACTAGCGGGGATTACAATGAGCAGTTCTTC
CASSVLTSGDYNEQFF
>TRBV9|-|TRBJ2-2|-
TGTGCCAGCAGCGTAGCAGTAGCGACCACCGGGGAGCTGTTTTTT
CASSVAVATTGELFF
>TRBV21-1|-|TRBJ2-3|-
TGTGCCAGCAAGGTAGCGGGGGGCGGCGGGACGCAGTATTTT
CASKVAGGGGTQYF
>TRBV15|-|TRBJ1-4|-
TGTGCCACCAGCAGAGATCCGGGAATGGATGAAAAACTGTTTTTT
CATSRDPGMDEKLFF
>TRBV14|-|TRBJ1-6|-
TGTGCCATTGCTCAGGGTGACAATCCCAATTCACCCCTCCACTTT
CAIAQGDNPNSPLHF
>TRBV18|-|TRBJ1-1|-
TGTGCCAGCTCACCACTTAGGAGGGGAGAGGGCACTGAAGCTTTCTTT
CASSPLRRGEGTEAFF
>TRBV7-2|-|TRBJ2-2|TRBD2
TGTGCCAGCAGCCTGGGACTAGCGGGAGCCGGGGAGCTGTTTTTT
CASSLGLAGAGELFF
>TRBV9|few|TRBJ1-2|-
TGTGCCAGCAGAAATGACAGGAATAGTAACTATGGCTACACCTTC
CASRNDRNSNYGYTF
>TRBV21-1|-|TRBJ2-5|-
TGTGCCAGCAGCAAAACAGGGGGAGAGACCCAGTACTTC
CASSKTGGETQYF
>TRBV19|-|TRBJ2-7|TRBD1
TGTGCCAGTAGTGCATCCCGGGACAGGGTTCTCGAGCAGTACTTC
CASSASRDRVLEQYF
>TRBV18|-|TRBJ2-2|TRBD1
TGTGCCAGCTCAACGGGACAGGCGAACACCGGGGAGCTGTTTTTT
CASSTGQANTGELFF
>TRBV19|few|TRBJ1-5|-
TGTGCCAGTAGACGGGGTTATAGCAATCAGCCCCAGCATTTT
CASRRGYSNQPQHF
>TRBV6-6|-|TRBJ1-1|-
TGTGCCAGCAGTTATGACAGGAACACTGAAGCTTTCTTT
CASSYDRNTEAFF
>TRBV6-2/TRBV6-3|-|TRBJ2-6|TRBD1
TGTGCCAGCAGTTTGACAGGGGCCGGGGCCAACGTCCTGACTTTC
CASSLTGAGANVLTF
>TRBV9|-|TRBJ2-2|TRBD2
TGTGCCAGCAGCCTCGGACTAGCGGGGGGGCTGGGGACCGGGGAGCTGTTTTTT
CASSLGLAGGLGTGELFF
>TRBV5-4|few|TRBJ2-5|-
TGTGCCAGCAGCTTCCGCGGCGCTGAGACCCAGTACTTC
CASSFRGAETQYF
>TRBV5-5|-|TRBJ2-7|-
TGTGCCAGCAGCTTTGGCGGACTCTCCTACGAGCAGTACTTC
CASSFGGLSYEQYF
>TRBV7-9|-|TRBJ2-3|TRBD2
TGTGCCAGCAGCCCGGGACTAGATGCAGATACGCAGTATTTT
CASSPGLDADTQYF
>TRBV25-1|-|TRBJ2-7|-
TGTGCCAGCAGTGAATCCCCCTCCAGGGAAACCTACGAGCAGTACTTC
CASSESPSRETYEQYF
>TRBV9|-|TRBJ1-4|TRBD1
TGTGCCAGCAGCGTAGGATCAGGGGGGAATGAAAAACTGTTTTTT
CASSVGSGGNEKLFF
>TRBV18|-|TRBJ2-7|-
TGTGCCAGCTCACCACCGTTCTATCCATACGAGCAGTACTTC
CASSPPFYPYEQYF
>TRBV28|-|TRBJ1-1|TRBD1
TGTGCCAGCAGTAAGACAGGGACAAAAGGGTTTGCTTTCTTT
CASSKTGTKGFAFF
>TRBV6-5|-|TRBJ1-1|TRBD1
TGTGCCAGCGAAAAAACAGGGGGACGTACTGAAGCTTTCTTT
CASEKTGGRTEAFF
>TRBV5-6|once|TRBJ1-2|-
TGTGCCAGCAGCTCGGGACTGAGGATATATGGCTACACCTTC
CASSSGLRIYGYTF
>TRBV9|-|TRBJ2-1|-
TGTGCCAGCAGCCCCGAAGGGGTAAACAATGAGCAGTTCTTC
CASSPEGVNNEQFF
>TRBV30|once|TRBJ2-2|-
TGTGCCTGGACGCTACAGGGTACACGGACCGGGGAGCTGTTTTTT
CAWTLQGTRTGELFF